This passage covers 6 T cell receptor beta chains from one sample sequenced in a study of T cells in localized non-small cell lung cancer. Libraries were prepared by immunoSEQ multiplex PCR; TCRdb keeps only in-frame clonotypes and omits some of them. Among more than 15,000 clones listed, about 85% were seen once. Sequencing was performed on peripheral blood, taken before any cancer treatment. The receptors were sampled from a male donor aged 60 or older with stage I lung adenocarcinoma.

As DNA, the CDR3 is TGCAGCGCGGAGGAGACACGAGAAGAGACCCAGTACTTC. Amino acid sequence: CSAEETREETQYF. V usage is TRBV29-1 and J usage is TRBJ2-5; tentatively, D is TRBD2 (5 bases). The germline V gene has CDR1 SQVTM and CDR2 ANQGSEA. The CDR3 totals 13 residues. Trimming pared 7 bases from V and 3 bases from J, leaving 15 bases between.

The chain couples TRBV5-1 to TRBJ2-7; 9 bases line up with TRBD1. The V gene end was trimmed by 0 bases and the J gene end by 4 bases; junction bases not matched to a gene: 2. The CDR3 is 14 residues long. CDR1 and CDR2 from the germline V gene are SGHRS and YFSETQ. CDR3: CASSLAGQGYEQYF. The CDR3 DNA sequence: TGCGCCAGCAGCTTGGCGGGACAGGGTTACGAGCAGTACTTC.

J is TRBJ2-7 and V is TRBV7-2, with D tentatively TRBD1 or TRBD2 (5 bases each). Trimming pared 1 base from V and 3 bases from J, leaving 13 bases between. CDR1 is SGHTA, CDR2 FQGNSA, per germline. The CDR3 loop spans 15 amino acids. CDR3 amino acids: CASSLDQGPLYEQYF. In DNA form, the CDR3 reads TGTGCCAGCAGCTTAGACCAGGGACCTCTCTACGAGCAGTACTTC.

The V and J genes are TRBV2 and TRBJ2-7; D is unclear. Per germline, CDR1 SNHLY and CDR2 FYNNEI. This CDR3 spans 15 amino acids. Trimming pared 10 bases from V and 0 bases from J, leaving 19 bases between. The CDR3 here is CATKKGNTISYEQYF. The DNA of the CDR3 is TGTGCCACCAAGAAAGGGAACACTATCTCCTACGAGCAGTACTTC.

This rearrangement joins TRBV5-5 to TRBJ1-1; perhaps TRBD1 as D (6 bases). This CDR3 is 14 amino acids long. The V end was cut by 0 bases, the J end by 4 bases, with 10 bases between. Germline CDR1 reads SGHKS; CDR2 reads YYEKEE (reference sequence). The CDR3 bases are TGTGCCAGCAGCTTGGATGGGGGCCTCACTGAAGCTTTCTTT. Translation gives CASSLDGGLTEAFF.

The chain combines TRBV5-4 with TRBJ2-7; possibly TRBD1 for D (6 bases). The CDR3 sequence is 13 residues long. V lost 4 bases and J 0 bases, leaving 8 bases between the germline ends. Germline values: CDR1 SGHNT, CDR2 YYREEE (reference sequence). CDR3 residues: CASSEGVSYEQYF. CDR3 DNA sequence: TGTGCCAGCAGCGAGGGGGTCTCCTACGAGCAGTACTTC.